The rows below give T cell receptor beta chains drawn from one sample of a study of metastatic and nonmetastatic thyroid tumors. TCRdb reanalyzed the PCR reads with MiXCR. The top ten hold around a quarter of the sample, which has 20,000 to 25,000 clones, around 13% seen once. What was sequenced was blood. These receptors all stem from a female donor with papillary thyroid cancer or a benign thyroid nodule (not recorded which). Some clones in this sample may be carry-over from other donors' samples. Both conserved end residues are part of each CDR3. Each record gives: CDR3 protein, CDR3 DNA, clone size, J gene, V gene, D gene. A D gene is named only where the DNA matches it firmly. The size of a clone is reported for some rows only, either as once, few or many, or as a class for expanded clones.

cdr3_aa: CASTLGQAMNTEAFF
cdr3_nt: TGTGCCAGCACCCTAGGACAGGCCATGAACACTGAAGCTTTCTTT
clone_size: many
j_call: TRBJ1-1
v_call: TRBV6-2/TRBV6-3
d_call: TRBD1

cdr3_aa: CASSLGRGRVNSPLHF
cdr3_nt: TGTGCCAGCAGCCTGGGGCGGGGGCGCGTTAATTCACCCCTCCACTTT
clone_size: few
j_call: TRBJ1-6
v_call: TRBV11-2
d_call: .

cdr3_aa: CASSQEGSGGNSPLHF
cdr3_nt: TGTGCCAGCAGCCAAGAGGGGTCAGGGGGTAATTCACCCCTCCACTTT
clone_size: many
j_call: TRBJ1-6
v_call: TRBV4-2
d_call: TRBD1

cdr3_aa: CASSLTGMSPLHF
cdr3_nt: TGTGCCAGCAGTCTTACAGGGATGTCACCCCTCCACTTT
clone_size: medium-sized
j_call: TRBJ1-6
v_call: TRBV6-1
d_call: .

cdr3_aa: CASGLVAGTSSEAFF
cdr3_nt: TGTGCTAGTGGTTTGGTTGCAGGGACCTCCTCTGAAGCTTTCTTT
clone_size: many
j_call: TRBJ1-1
v_call: TRBV12-5
d_call: .

cdr3_aa: CASSEPFRPEQYF
cdr3_nt: TGTGCCAGCAGTGAACCCTTTAGGCCCGAGCAGTACTTC
clone_size: few
j_call: TRBJ2-7
v_call: TRBV2
d_call: .

cdr3_aa: CASSLGPGPSEQFF
cdr3_nt: TGCGCCAGCAGCTTGGGGCCGGGTCCAAGTGAGCAGTTCTTC
clone_size: many
j_call: TRBJ2-1
v_call: TRBV5-1
d_call: .

cdr3_aa: CASSVSHRGGNTIYF
cdr3_nt: TGTGCCAGCAGCGTCTCACACCGGGGTGGAAACACCATATATTTT
clone_size: many
j_call: TRBJ1-3
v_call: TRBV7-2
d_call: .

cdr3_aa: CASSQGGGMNSPLHF
cdr3_nt: TGCGCCAGCAGCCAAGGGGGGGGAATGAATTCACCCCTCCACTTT
clone_size: .
j_call: TRBJ1-6
v_call: TRBV4-1
d_call: .

cdr3_aa: CASSESPGNHEQYF
cdr3_nt: TGTGCCAGCAGTGAATCACCAGGGAACCACGAGCAGTACTTC
clone_size: many
j_call: TRBJ2-7
v_call: TRBV2
d_call: .

cdr3_aa: CASIPEVWDISGYTF
cdr3_nt: TGTGCCAGCATCCCCGAAGTGTGGGACATATCTGGCTACACCTTC
clone_size: .
j_call: TRBJ1-2
v_call: TRBV7-9
d_call: .

cdr3_aa: CASSPTGWGSPLHF
cdr3_nt: TGTGCCAGCAGCCCAACAGGGTGGGGTTCACCCCTCCACTTT
clone_size: many
j_call: TRBJ1-6
v_call: TRBV7-2
d_call: .

cdr3_aa: CASSQRLTNTEAFF
cdr3_nt: TGTGCCAGCAGCCAGCGACTGACTAACACTGAAGCTTTCTTT
clone_size: many
j_call: TRBJ1-1
v_call: TRBV7-6
d_call: .

cdr3_aa: CASTGGTGLGYEQYF
cdr3_nt: TGTGCCAGCACTGGGGGTACGGGATTGGGCTACGAGCAGTACTTC
clone_size: many
j_call: TRBJ2-7
v_call: TRBV27
d_call: .

cdr3_aa: CAISRRDTQYF
cdr3_nt: TGTGCTATCAGCCGCAGGGATACGCAGTATTTT
clone_size: few
j_call: TRBJ2-3
v_call: TRBV7-9
d_call: .

cdr3_aa: CASSASADSVEQCF
cdr3_nt: TGTGCCAGCAGTGCATCGGCCGACTCGGTCGAGCAGTGCTTC
clone_size: .
j_call: TRBJ2-7
v_call: TRBV2
d_call: .

cdr3_aa: CSAGWPNTDEHYF
cdr3_nt: TGCAGCGCCGGGTGGCCCAATACGGACGAGCATTACTTC
clone_size: .
j_call: TRBJ2-7
v_call: TRBV29-1
d_call: .

cdr3_aa: CASSITGEAFF
cdr3_nt: TGTGCCAGTAGTATAACGGGGGAAGCTTTCTTT
clone_size: many
j_call: TRBJ1-1
v_call: TRBV19
d_call: .

cdr3_aa: CASSQGLESEAFF
cdr3_nt: TGTGCCAGCAGCCAGGGGTTGGAGTCTGAAGCTTTCTTT
clone_size: medium-sized
j_call: TRBJ1-1
v_call: TRBV12-3/TRBV12-4
d_call: .

cdr3_aa: CASSIGQGAYDTQYF
cdr3_nt: TGTGCCAGCAGCATAGGACAGGGGGCGTACGATACACAGTATTTT
clone_size: few
j_call: TRBJ2-3
v_call: TRBV12-3/TRBV12-4
d_call: TRBD1

cdr3_aa: CASSSRTRKDTQYF
cdr3_nt: TGTGCCAGCAGTTCTCGGACTCGGAAAGATACGCAGTATTTT
clone_size: many
j_call: TRBJ2-3
v_call: TRBV27
d_call: .

cdr3_aa: CAISESTRGQTQETQYF
cdr3_nt: TGTGCCATCAGTGAGTCGACAAGGGGGCAGACCCAAGAGACCCAGTACTTC
clone_size: many
j_call: TRBJ2-5
v_call: TRBV10-3
d_call: TRBD1

cdr3_aa: CASSPPGTSYNEQFF
cdr3_nt: TGTGCCAGTAGTCCCCCAGGGACCTCCTACAATGAGCAGTTCTTC
clone_size: few
j_call: TRBJ2-1
v_call: TRBV19
d_call: .

cdr3_aa: CASSFDNYGYKF
cdr3_nt: TGTGCCAGCAGTTTTGATAACTATGGCTACAAATTC
clone_size: few
j_call: TRBJ1-2
v_call: TRBV28
d_call: .

cdr3_aa: CASSKTDSNQPQHF
cdr3_nt: TGTGCCAGCAGCAAGACAGATAGCAATCAGCCCCAGCATTTT
clone_size: many
j_call: TRBJ1-5
v_call: TRBV4-2
d_call: .

cdr3_aa: CASSQDLGLVGGRDTGELFF
cdr3_nt: TGTGCCAGCAGCCAAGACCTGGGTCTAGTGGGGGGCCGGGACACCGGGGAGCTGTTTTTT
clone_size: many
j_call: TRBJ2-2
v_call: TRBV3-1
d_call: .

cdr3_aa: CASSMRGLSYEQYF
cdr3_nt: TGTGCCAGTAGTATGAGAGGCCTCAGCTACGAGCAGTACTTC
clone_size: .
j_call: TRBJ2-7
v_call: TRBV19
d_call: .